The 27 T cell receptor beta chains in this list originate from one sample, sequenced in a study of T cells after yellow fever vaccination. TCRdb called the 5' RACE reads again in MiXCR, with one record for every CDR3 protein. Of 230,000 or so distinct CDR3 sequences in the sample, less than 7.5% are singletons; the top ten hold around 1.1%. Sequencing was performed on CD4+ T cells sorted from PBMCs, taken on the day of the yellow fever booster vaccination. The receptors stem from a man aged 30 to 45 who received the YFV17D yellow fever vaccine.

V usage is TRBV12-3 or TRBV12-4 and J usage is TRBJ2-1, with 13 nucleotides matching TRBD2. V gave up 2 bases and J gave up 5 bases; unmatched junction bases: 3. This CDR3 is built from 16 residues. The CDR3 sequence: CASSLSGTSGDNEQFF. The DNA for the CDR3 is TGTGCCAGCAGTTTATCCGGGACTAGCGGGGACAATGAGCAGTTCTTC.

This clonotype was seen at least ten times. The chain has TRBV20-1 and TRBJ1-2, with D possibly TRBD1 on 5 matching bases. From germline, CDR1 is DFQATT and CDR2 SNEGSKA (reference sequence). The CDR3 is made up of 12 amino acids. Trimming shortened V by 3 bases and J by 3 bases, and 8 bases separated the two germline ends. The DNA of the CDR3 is TGCAGTGCTAGTCAGGGACACTATGGCTACACCTTC. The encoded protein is CSASQGHYGYTF.

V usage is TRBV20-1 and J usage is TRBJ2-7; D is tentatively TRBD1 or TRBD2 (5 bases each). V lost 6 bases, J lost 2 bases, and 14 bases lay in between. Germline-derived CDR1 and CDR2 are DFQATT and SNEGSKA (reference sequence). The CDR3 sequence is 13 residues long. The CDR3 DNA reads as TGCAGTGCCCGAGGGGACCGCGCCTACGAGCAGTACTTC. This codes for CSARGDRAYEQYF.

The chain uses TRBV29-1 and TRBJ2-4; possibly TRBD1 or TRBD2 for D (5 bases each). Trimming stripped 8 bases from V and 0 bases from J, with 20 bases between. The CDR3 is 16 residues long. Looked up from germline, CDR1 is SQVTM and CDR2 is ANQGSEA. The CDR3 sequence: CSRDRGVILAKNIQYF. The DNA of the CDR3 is TGCAGCAGGGACCGTGGGGTTATCCTAGCCAAAAACATTCAGTACTTC. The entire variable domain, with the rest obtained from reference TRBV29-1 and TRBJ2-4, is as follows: SAVISQKPSRDICQRGTSLTIQCQVDSQVTMMFWYRQQPGQSLTLIATANQGSEATYESGFVIDKFPISRPNLTFSTLTVSNMSPEDSSIYLCSRDRGVILAKNIQYFGAGTRLSVL.

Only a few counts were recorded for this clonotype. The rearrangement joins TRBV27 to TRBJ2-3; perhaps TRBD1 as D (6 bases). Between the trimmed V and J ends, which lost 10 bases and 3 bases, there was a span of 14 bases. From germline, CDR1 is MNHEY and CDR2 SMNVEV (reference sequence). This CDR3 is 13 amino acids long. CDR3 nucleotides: TGTGCCACAGAGGGGGTTGGGACAGATACGCAGTATTTT. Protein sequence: CATEGVGTDTQYF.

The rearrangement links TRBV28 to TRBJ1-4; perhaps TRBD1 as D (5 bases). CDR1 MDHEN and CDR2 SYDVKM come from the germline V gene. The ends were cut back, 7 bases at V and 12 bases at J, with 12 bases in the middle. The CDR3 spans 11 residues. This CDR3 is CASTSVGELFF. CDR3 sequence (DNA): TGTGCCAGCACCTCCGTAGGGGAACTGTTTTTT.

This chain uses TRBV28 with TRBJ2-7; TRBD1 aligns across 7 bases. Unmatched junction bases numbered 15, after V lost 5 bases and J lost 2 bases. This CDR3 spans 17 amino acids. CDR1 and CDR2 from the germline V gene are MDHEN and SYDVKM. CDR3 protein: CASSVPSRTGIPYEQYF. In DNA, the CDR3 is TGTGCCAGCAGTGTCCCCTCAAGGACAGGTATACCCTACGAGCAGTACTTC.

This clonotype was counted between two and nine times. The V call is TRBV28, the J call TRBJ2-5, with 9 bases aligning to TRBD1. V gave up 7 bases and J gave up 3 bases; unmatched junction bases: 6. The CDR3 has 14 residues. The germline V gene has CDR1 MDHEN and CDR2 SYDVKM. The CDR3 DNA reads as TGTGCCAGCACCACACGGGACAGGGAAGAGACCCAGTACTTC. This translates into CASTTRDREETQYF.

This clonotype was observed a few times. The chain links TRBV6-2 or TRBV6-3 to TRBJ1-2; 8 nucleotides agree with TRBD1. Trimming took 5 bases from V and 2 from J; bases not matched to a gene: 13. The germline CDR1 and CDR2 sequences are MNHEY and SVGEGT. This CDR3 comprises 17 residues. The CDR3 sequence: CASSRLRLTGDNYGYTF. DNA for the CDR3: TGTGCCAGCAGTCGCCTACGCCTGACAGGGGACAACTATGGCTACACCTTC.

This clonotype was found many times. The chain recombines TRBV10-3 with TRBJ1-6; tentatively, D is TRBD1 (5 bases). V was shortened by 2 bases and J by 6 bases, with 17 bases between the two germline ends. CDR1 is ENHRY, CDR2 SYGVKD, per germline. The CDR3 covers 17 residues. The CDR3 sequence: CAISEKGIVEINSPLHF. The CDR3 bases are TGTGCCATCAGTGAGAAGGGGATAGTCGAGATTAATTCACCCCTCCACTTT.

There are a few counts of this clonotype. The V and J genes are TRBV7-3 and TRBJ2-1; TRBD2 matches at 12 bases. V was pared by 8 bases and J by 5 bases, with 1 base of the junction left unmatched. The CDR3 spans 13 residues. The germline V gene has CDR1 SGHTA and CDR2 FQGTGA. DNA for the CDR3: TGTGCCAGCCGGACTAGCGGGGACAATGAGCAGTTCTTC. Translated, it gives CASRTSGDNEQFF.

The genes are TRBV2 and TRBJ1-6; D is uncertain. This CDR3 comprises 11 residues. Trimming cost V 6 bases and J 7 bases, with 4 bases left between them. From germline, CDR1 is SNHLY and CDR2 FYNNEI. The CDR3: CASSENSPLHF. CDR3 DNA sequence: TGTGCCAGCAGCGAGAATTCACCCCTCCACTTT.

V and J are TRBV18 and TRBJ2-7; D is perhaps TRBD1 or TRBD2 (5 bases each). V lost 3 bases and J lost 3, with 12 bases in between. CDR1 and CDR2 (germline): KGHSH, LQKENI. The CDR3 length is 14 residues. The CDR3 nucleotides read TGTGCCAGCTCACCCGGGGCTTGGAACTACGAGCAGTACTTC. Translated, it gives CASSPGAWNYEQYF. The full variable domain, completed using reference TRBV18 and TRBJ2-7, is NAGVMQNPRHLVRRRGQEARLRCSPMKGHSHVYWYRQLPEEGLKFMVYLQKENIIDESGMPKERFSAEFPKEGPSILRIQQVVRGDSAAYFCASSPGAWNYEQYFGPGTRLTVT.

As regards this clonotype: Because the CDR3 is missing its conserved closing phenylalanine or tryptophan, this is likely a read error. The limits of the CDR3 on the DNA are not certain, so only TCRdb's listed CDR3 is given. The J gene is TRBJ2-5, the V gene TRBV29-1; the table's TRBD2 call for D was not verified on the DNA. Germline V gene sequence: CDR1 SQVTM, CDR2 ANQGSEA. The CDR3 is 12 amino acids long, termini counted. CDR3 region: CSASPLGSPPGV.

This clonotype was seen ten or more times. The DNA for the CDR3 is TGTGCCAGTAGTACTCGCTCCTGGTCCGCCGATACGCAGTATTTT. Protein: CASSTRSWSADTQYF. This rearrangement joins TRBV19 to TRBJ2-3; D gene ambiguous. Looked up from germline, CDR1 is LNHDA and CDR2 is SQIVND (reference sequence). Trimming removed 4 bases at V and 6 bases at J, with 17 bases between. There are 15 residues in the CDR3.

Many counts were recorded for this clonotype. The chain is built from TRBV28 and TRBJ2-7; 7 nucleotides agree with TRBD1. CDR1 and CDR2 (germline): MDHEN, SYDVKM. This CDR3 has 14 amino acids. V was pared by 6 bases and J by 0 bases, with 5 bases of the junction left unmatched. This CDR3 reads CASRSGTASYEQYF. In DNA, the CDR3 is TGTGCCAGCAGGTCCGGGACAGCCTCCTACGAGCAGTACTTC.

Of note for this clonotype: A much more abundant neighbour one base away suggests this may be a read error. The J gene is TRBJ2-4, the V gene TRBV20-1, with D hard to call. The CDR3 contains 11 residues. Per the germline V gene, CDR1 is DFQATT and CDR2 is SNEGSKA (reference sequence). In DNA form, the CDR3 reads TGCAGTGCTGGTGACGCCTACATTCAGCACTTC. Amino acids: CSAGDAYIQHF.

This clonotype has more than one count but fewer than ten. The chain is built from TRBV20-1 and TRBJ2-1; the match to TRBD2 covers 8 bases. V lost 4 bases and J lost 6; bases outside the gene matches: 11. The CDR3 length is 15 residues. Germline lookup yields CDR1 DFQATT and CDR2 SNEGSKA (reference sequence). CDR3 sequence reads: CSATFPGLARNEQFF. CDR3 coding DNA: TGCAGTGCTACTTTCCCCGGACTAGCTCGCAATGAGCAGTTCTTC.

DNA for the CDR3: TGTGCCAGCAGCCTCCGGGACAGGCTAAGCACAGATACGCAGTATTTT. Amino acids: CASSLRDRLSTDTQYF. This sequence joins TRBV3-1 and TRBJ2-3; 8 nucleotides match TRBD1. Germline CDR1 is LGHDT and CDR2 is YNNKEL (reference sequence). With 4 bases clipped from V and 0 bases from J, the junction kept 6 bases outside the gene matches. The CDR3 runs to 16 residues.

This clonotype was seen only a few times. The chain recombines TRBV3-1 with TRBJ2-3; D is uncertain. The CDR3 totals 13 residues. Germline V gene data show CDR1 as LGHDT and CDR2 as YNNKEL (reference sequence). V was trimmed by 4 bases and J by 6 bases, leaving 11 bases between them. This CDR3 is CASSPTLEDTQYF. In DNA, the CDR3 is TGTGCCAGCAGCCCTACTTTGGAGGATACGCAGTATTTT.

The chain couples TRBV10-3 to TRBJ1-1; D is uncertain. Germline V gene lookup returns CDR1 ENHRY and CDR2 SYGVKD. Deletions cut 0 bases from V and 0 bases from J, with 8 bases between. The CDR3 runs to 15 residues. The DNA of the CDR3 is TGTGCCATCAGTGAGTCAGGACTGATGAACACTGAAGCTTTCTTT. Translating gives CAISESGLMNTEAFF.

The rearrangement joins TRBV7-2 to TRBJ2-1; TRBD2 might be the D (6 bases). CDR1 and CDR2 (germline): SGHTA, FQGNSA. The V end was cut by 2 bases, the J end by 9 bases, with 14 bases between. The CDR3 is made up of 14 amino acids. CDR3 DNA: TGTGCCAGCAGCTTATGGAGTCCGGAGGGTGAGCAGTTCTTC. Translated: CASSLWSPEGEQFF. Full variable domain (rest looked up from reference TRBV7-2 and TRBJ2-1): GAGVSQSPSNKVTEKGKDVELRCDPISGHTALYWYRQSLGQGLEFLIYFQGNSAPDKSGLPSDRFSAERTGGSVSTLTIQRTQQEDSAVYLCASSLWSPEGEQFFGPGTRLTVL.

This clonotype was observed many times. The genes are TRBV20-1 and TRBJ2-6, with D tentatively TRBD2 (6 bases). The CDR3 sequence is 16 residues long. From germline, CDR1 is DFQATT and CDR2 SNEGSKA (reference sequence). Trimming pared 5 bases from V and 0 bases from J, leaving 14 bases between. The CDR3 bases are TGCAGTGCTGGGGACTTCCATAGCTCTGGGGCCAACGTCCTGACTTTC. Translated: CSAGDFHSSGANVLTF.

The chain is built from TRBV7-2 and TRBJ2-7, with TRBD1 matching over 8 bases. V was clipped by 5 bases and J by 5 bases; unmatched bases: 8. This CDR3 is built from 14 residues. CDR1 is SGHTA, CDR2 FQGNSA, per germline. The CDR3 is CASSPRTGPHEQYF. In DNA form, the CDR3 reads TGTGCCAGCAGCCCAAGGACAGGGCCCCACGAGCAGTACTTC.

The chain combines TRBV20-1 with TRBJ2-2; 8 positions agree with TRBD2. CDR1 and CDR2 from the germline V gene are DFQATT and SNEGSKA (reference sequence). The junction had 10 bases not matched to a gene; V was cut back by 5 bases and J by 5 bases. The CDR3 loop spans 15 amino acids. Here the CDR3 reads CSAPIAGPRTGELFF. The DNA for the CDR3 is TGCAGTGCTCCTATAGCGGGACCCCGAACCGGGGAGCTGTTTTTT.

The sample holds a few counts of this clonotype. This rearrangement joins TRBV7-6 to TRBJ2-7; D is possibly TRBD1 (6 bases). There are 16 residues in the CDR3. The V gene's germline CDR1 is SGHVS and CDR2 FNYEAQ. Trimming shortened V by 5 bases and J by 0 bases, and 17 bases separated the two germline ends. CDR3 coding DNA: TGTGCCAGCAGCGCCAGGGGTAGCGCGGCCTCCTACGAGCAGTACTTC. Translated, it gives CASSARGSAASYEQYF.

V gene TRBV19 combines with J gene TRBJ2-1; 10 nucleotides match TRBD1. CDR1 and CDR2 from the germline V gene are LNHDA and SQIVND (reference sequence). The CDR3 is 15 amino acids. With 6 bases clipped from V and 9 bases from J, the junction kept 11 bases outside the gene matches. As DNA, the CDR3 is TGTGCCAGTAGCCCCATGAGGGACAGGGGAGGTGAGCAGTTCTTC. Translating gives CASSPMRDRGGEQFF.